Each of the 29 T cell receptor beta chains below was sequenced from the same sample in a study of blood T cells in healthy people across ages. A J-beta primer mix and a sample-barcoded 5' primer were used in a second PCR of about 7 to 12 cycles. TCRdb ran MiXCR on the 5' RACE reads and lists one entry per CDR3 protein. The data show some 1.5 million distinct CDR3 sequences, 28% seen once. The sample consisted of blood. The receptors shown here come from a woman aged 25 to 39 in good health.

The chain couples TRBV4-3 to TRBJ1-1, with D possibly TRBD1 on 5 matching bases. The CDR3 is 16 residues long. CDR1 and CDR2 from the germline V gene are LGHNA and YSLEER. The V gene lost 1 base and the J gene lost 1 base, with 13 bases spanning the gap. The CDR3 region has the DNA TGCGCCAGCAGCCAAGGGGACGCGGACAAGAACACTGAAGCTTTCTTT. As protein: CASSQGDADKNTEAFF.

This clonotype turned up a few times. This chain connects TRBV25-1 to TRBJ2-5, with D unclear. The CDR3 length is 12 residues. Germline V gene data show CDR1 as MGHDK and CDR2 as SYGVNS. Deletions cut 7 bases from V and 5 bases from J, with 11 bases between. CDR3 coding DNA: TGTGCCAGCACCACCTCCGGGGAGACCCAGTACTTC. The encoded protein is CASTTSGETQYF.

The rearrangement links TRBV20-1 to TRBJ1-2, with D unclear. V dropped 4 bases and J dropped 2 bases, with 14 bases sitting between them. Germline loops: CDR1 DFQATT, CDR2 SNEGSKA (reference sequence). This CDR3 has 14 residues. CDR3 protein: CSAMPGSRNYGYTF. The DNA of the CDR3 is TGCAGTGCTATGCCGGGGTCGAGGAACTATGGCTACACCTTC.

The genes are TRBV6-2 or TRBV6-3 and TRBJ2-2; D is undetermined. Trimming pared 5 bases from V and 12 bases from J, leaving 7 bases between. The CDR3 spans 10 residues. Germline V lookup: CDR1 MNHEY, CDR2 SVGEGT. The CDR3 DNA follows: TGTGCCAGCAGTAGGACGAAGCTGTTTTTT. As protein: CASSRTKLFF.

The J gene is TRBJ2-5, the V gene TRBV12-5, with no clear D. Germline-derived CDR1 and CDR2 are LGHNT and FRNRAP. With 3 bases removed from V and 1 base from J, the gap between germline ends came to 15 bases. The CDR3 spans 16 residues. CDR3: CASGLGIGMVQETQYF. CDR3 nucleotide sequence: TGTGCTAGTGGTTTAGGGATTGGTATGGTCCAAGAGACCCAGTACTTC.

This chain uses TRBV5-5 with TRBJ2-7, with 10 bases lining up with TRBD2. V was clipped by 0 bases and J by 6 bases; unmatched bases: 9. The CDR3 runs 16 residues. The germline V gene has CDR1 SGHKS and CDR2 YYEKEE (reference sequence). CDR3 bases: TGTGCCAGCAGCTTGGACCCAAGCGGGAGGGCCGTCGAGCAGTACTTC. Translated, it gives CASSLDPSGRAVEQYF.

The J gene is TRBJ2-3, the V gene TRBV20-1; D may match TRBD1 or TRBD2 (6 bases each). Germline V gene sequence: CDR1 DFQATT, CDR2 SNEGSKA (reference sequence). V dropped 3 bases and J dropped 1 base, with 14 bases sitting between them. This CDR3 comprises 15 residues. CDR3 region: CSASGPGAGTDTQYF. The CDR3 DNA sequence: TGCAGTGCTAGTGGTCCGGGGGCCGGCACAGATACGCAGTATTTT.

The genes are TRBV3-1 and TRBJ2-1, with D perhaps matching TRBD2 (6 bases). CDR3 length: 15 amino acids. CDR1 is LGHDT and CDR2 is YNNKEL in the germline V gene (reference sequence). Trimming stripped 0 bases from V and 8 bases from J, with 14 bases between. CDR3 loop: CASSQDPASVDEQFF. The CDR3, as DNA: TGTGCCAGCAGCCAAGATCCGGCTAGCGTGGATGAGCAGTTCTTC.

This clonotype has more than one count but fewer than ten. The rearrangement uses TRBV2 and TRBJ2-3; the D gene is possibly TRBD1 (6 bases). This CDR3 spans 13 amino acids. The V end was cut by 3 bases, the J end by 3 bases, with 7 bases between. CDR1 and CDR2 (germline): SNHLY, FYNNEI. CDR3 protein: CASSDDRTDTQYF. In nucleotides, the CDR3 is TGTGCCAGCAGTGACGACAGGACAGATACGCAGTATTTT.

This clonotype was found a few times. The chain is built from TRBV11-2 and TRBJ2-7, with D unclear. The CDR3 contains 11 residues. Germline lookup yields CDR1 SGHAT and CDR2 FQNNGV. V lost 6 bases, J lost 6 bases, and 9 bases lay in between. The CDR3 DNA sequence: TGTGCCAGCAGGTATGGCTGCGAGCAGTACTTC. Translated, it gives CASRYGCEQYF.

The V call is TRBV14, the J call TRBJ2-1; 12 bases line up with TRBD2. Germline CDR1 is SGHDN and CDR2 is FVKESK. The CDR3 totals 16 residues. V lost 4 bases, J lost 7 bases, and 8 bases stayed unmatched. Written as DNA, the CDR3 is TGTGCCAGCAGCCCCAAGGGAACTAGCGGGGGGAATGAGCAGTTCTTC. This gives the protein CASSPKGTSGGNEQFF.

Only a few counts were recorded for this clonotype. The chain combines TRBV5-1 with TRBJ2-3; TRBD2 might be the D (7 bases). Trimming left V 5 bases short and J 2 bases short, with 18 bases between. The CDR3 is 16 residues long. In germline, CDR1 is SGHRS, CDR2 YFSETQ. This CDR3 is CASSSARGGNTDTQYF. DNA of the CDR3: TGCGCCAGCAGTTCGGCGAGGGGGGGGAACACAGATACGCAGTATTTT.

CDR3 bases: TGTGCCTGGAGGTCAGGGGTGGACTACACCTTC. Amino acid sequence: CAWRSGVDYTF. The chain links TRBV30 to TRBJ1-2; tentative D call: TRBD1 (6 bases). The germline gives CDR1 GTSNPN, CDR2 SVGIG (reference sequence). CDR3 size: 11 residues. Trimming left V 3 bases short and J 10 bases short, with 12 bases between. Using reference TRBV30 and TRBJ1-2 for the parts outside the CDR3, the full variable domain is SQTIHQWPATLVQPVGSPLSLECTVEGTSNPNLYWYRQAAGRGLQLLFYSVGIGQISSEVPQNLSASRPQDRQFILSSKKLLLSDSGFYLCAWRSGVDYTFGSGTRLTVV.

This chain links TRBV20-1 with TRBJ2-1, with TRBD2 matching 10 bases. Germline V gene sequence: CDR1 DFQATT, CDR2 SNEGSKA (reference sequence). The CDR3 totals 13 residues. Here the CDR3 DNA reads TGCATAGCCGGGAGCGGGGGGGCCGGGGAGCAGTTCTTC. It codes for CIAGSGGAGEQFF.

The chain uses TRBV6-2 or TRBV6-3 and TRBJ2-7, with 7 bases matching TRBD2. This CDR3 has 15 residues. Germline trimming cut 5 bases from V and 2 bases from J; bases unmatched to any gene: 9. Germline loops: CDR1 MNHEY, CDR2 SVGEGT. The CDR3 coding sequence is TGTGCCAGCAGTCGGCCGGGAGCGGGAACCTACGAGCAGTACTTC. Protein: CASSRPGAGTYEQYF.

The chain employs TRBV29-1 and TRBJ1-4, with a tentative D call TRBD1 (6 bases). Germline CDR1 SQVTM, CDR2 ANQGSEA. The CDR3 contains 13 residues. Trimming stripped 6 bases from V and 6 bases from J, with 14 bases between. In nucleotides, the CDR3 is TGCAGCGTCGGGACATGGGACGATGAAAAACTGTTTTTT. Amino acid sequence: CSVGTWDDEKLFF.

This clonotype was seen a handful of times. The chain is built from TRBV28 and TRBJ1-2; 9 positions agree with TRBD1. The germline CDR1 and CDR2 sequences are MDHEN and SYDVKM. The CDR3 is made up of 14 amino acids. CDR3 loop: CATSSRDRVYGYTF. For the CDR3, the DNA is TGTGCTACAAGCTCCCGGGACAGGGTATATGGCTACACCTTC.

In this sample, this clonotype turned up many times. The chain carries TRBV5-1 and TRBJ2-1, with TRBD1 identical over 8 bases. This CDR3 region has 15 residues. V shed 6 bases and J 4 bases; nucleotides not matched to a gene: 9. Per the germline V gene, CDR1 is SGHRS and CDR2 is YFSETQ. CDR3 nucleotide sequence: TGCGCCAGCAAGATGGGGACAGGATCATACAATGAGCAGTTCTTC. Its protein is CASKMGTGSYNEQFF. Using reference TRBV5-1 and TRBJ2-1 for the parts outside the CDR3, the full variable domain is KAGVTQTPRYLIKTRGQQVTLSCSPISGHRSVSWYQQTPGQGLQFLFEYFSETQRNKGNFPGRFSGRQFSNSRSEMNVSTLELGDSALYLCASKMGTGSYNEQFFGPGTRLTVL.

This clonotype was picked up one time. A much larger clone is a single base away; this may be a read error. The V gene is TRBV28, the J gene TRBJ2-5, with D tentatively TRBD1 (5 bases). Matching the DNA end better, TRBJ2-7 makes the J call doubtful. Germline lookup yields CDR1 MDHEN and CDR2 SYDVKM. The CDR3 sequence is 15 residues long. CDR3 in amino acids: CASSFQVAGLYEQYF. CDR3 bases: TGTGCCAGCAGTTTTCAGGTAGCAGGGCTCTACGAGCAGTACTTC.

This clonotype was found a few times. V usage is TRBV6-5 and J usage is TRBJ1-5; tentative D call: TRBD1 (6 bases). Trimming left V 6 bases short and J 3 bases short, with 9 bases between. Looked up from germline, CDR1 is MNHEY and CDR2 is SVGAGI. This CDR3 is built from 13 residues. The CDR3 reads CASRQGYNQPQHF. The CDR3 DNA follows: TGTGCCAGCAGACAGGGCTACAATCAGCCCCAGCATTTT.

This clonotype appeared a few times. The V and J genes are TRBV14 and TRBJ2-1; D is unclear. CDR1 is SGHDN and CDR2 is FVKESK in the germline V gene. The V end was cut by 4 bases, the J end by 10 bases, with 8 bases between. This CDR3 has 11 residues. The CDR3 nucleotides are TGTGCCAGCAGCCTTCATCTGGAGCAGTTCTTC. Protein product: CASSLHLEQFF.

This clonotype was detected ten times or more. The chain is built from TRBV7-3 and TRBJ1-5; D ambiguous. The V and J ends lost 2 bases and 5 bases respectively, with 7 bases between them. The CDR3 runs to 13 residues. The germline CDR1 and CDR2 sequences are SGHTA and FQGTGA. The CDR3, as DNA: TGTGCCAGCAGCTTAGGTGTGGATCAGCCCCAGCATTTT. Translated: CASSLGVDQPQHF. Full variable domain (missing parts from reference TRBV7-3 and TRBJ1-5): GAGVSQTPSNKVTEKGKYVELRCDPISGHTALYWYRQSLGQGPEFLIYFQGTGAADDSGLPNDRFFAVRPEGSVSTLKIQRTERGDSAVYLCASSLGVDQPQHFGDGTRLSIL.

The rearrangement uses TRBV11-2 and TRBJ1-6, with a weak D call TRBD1 (5 bases). The V and J ends lost 3 bases and 8 bases respectively, with 17 bases between them. The germline CDR1 and CDR2 sequences are SGHAT and FQNNGV. This CDR3 spans 16 amino acids. CDR3 region: CASSFLGGSKDSPLHF. The CDR3 DNA sequence: TGTGCCAGCAGCTTCCTGGGGGGGAGCAAGGATTCACCCCTCCACTTT.

This clonotype was counted only a few times. Compared with germline, one end of the junction differs, possibly owing to a read error. The V call is TRBV5-5, the J call TRBJ2-3; tentatively, D is TRBD2 (6 bases). CDR1 is SGHKS, CDR2 YYEKEE, per germline (reference sequence). The CDR3 has 17 amino acids. Here the CDR3 reads CASSLAWADTSTDTQYF. The CDR3 nucleotides are TGTGCCAGCAGCTTGGCCTGGGCAGATACTAGCACGGATACGCAGTATTTT.

This rearrangement joins TRBV10-1 to TRBJ2-1; possible D gene TRBD1, 5 bases. This CDR3 is built from 18 residues. Germline CDR1 WNHNN, CDR2 SYGVQD (reference sequence). V gave up 8 bases and J gave up 4 bases, with 27 bases separating them. The CDR3: CASSPGRRAPPSYNEQFF. The CDR3 DNA sequence: TGCGCCAGCTCCCCCGGTCGCAGGGCTCCCCCATCTTACAATGAGCAGTTCTTC.

This clonotype was recorded at least ten times. The chain links TRBV5-1 to TRBJ2-7; tentative D call: TRBD2 (6 bases). Germline CDR1 reads SGHRS; CDR2 reads YFSETQ. Trimming removed 4 bases at V and 1 base at J, with 21 bases between. The length of the CDR3 is 17 residues. The CDR3 nucleotides are TGCGCCAGCAGCCCAGACGGGACTGCCCTGAATTCCTACGAGCAGTACTTC. It translates to CASSPDGTALNSYEQYF. The full variable domain, rest sourced from reference TRBV5-1 and TRBJ2-7, is KAGVTQTPRYLIKTRGQQVTLSCSPISGHRSVSWYQQTPGQGLQFLFEYFSETQRNKGNFPGRFSGRQFSNSRSEMNVSTLELGDSALYLCASSPDGTALNSYEQYFGPGTRLTVT.

The gene calls are TRBV7-3 and TRBJ2-5; 12 bases align to TRBD2. The CDR3 is 17 residues long. Germline V gene data show CDR1 as SGHTA and CDR2 as FQGTGA. V was clipped by 5 bases and J by 11 bases; unmatched bases: 18. CDR3 sequence reads: CASSKKGLAGGQNEQYF. The CDR3 DNA reads TGTGCCAGCAGCAAAAAAGGTCTAGCGGGGGGGCAAAATGAGCAGTACTTC.

This clonotype appeared a few times. The chain's CDR3 is CATSETGSRTHGYTF. As DNA, the CDR3 is TGTGCCACCAGTGAGACCGGGTCCCGGACCCATGGCTACACCTTC. The chain recombines TRBV24-1 with TRBJ1-2, with D uncertain. V gave up 4 bases and J gave up 6 bases, with 17 bases separating them. Germline CDR1 is KGHDR and CDR2 is SFDVKD. This CDR3 is 15 amino acids long.

J is TRBJ2-1 and V is TRBV7-7; a possible D gene is TRBD1 (6 bases). The CDR3 loop spans 13 amino acids. V was pared by 7 bases and J by 6 bases, with 13 bases between. Germline V gene lookup returns CDR1 SSHAT and CDR2 FNYEAQ (reference sequence). The CDR3 reads CASNLDSANEQFF. DNA of the CDR3: TGTGCCAGCAACTTGGACAGCGCCAATGAGCAGTTCTTC.